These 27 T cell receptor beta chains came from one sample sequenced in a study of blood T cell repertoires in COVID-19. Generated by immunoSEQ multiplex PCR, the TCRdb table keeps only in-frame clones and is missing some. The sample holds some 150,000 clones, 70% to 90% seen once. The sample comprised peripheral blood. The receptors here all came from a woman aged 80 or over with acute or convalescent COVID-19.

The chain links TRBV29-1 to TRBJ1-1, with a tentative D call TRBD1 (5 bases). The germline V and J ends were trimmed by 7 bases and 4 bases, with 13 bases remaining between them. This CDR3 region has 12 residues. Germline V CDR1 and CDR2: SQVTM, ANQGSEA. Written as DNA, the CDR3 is TGCAGCGGGAGGGGCGGCGGCACTGAAGCTTTCTTT. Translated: CSGRGGGTEAFF. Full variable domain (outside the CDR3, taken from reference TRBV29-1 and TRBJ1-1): SAVISQKPSRDICQRGTSLTIQCQVDSQVTMMFWYRQQPGQSLTLIATANQGSEATYESGFVIDKFPISRPNLTFSTLTVSNMSPEDSSIYLCSGRGGGTEAFFGQGTRLTVV.

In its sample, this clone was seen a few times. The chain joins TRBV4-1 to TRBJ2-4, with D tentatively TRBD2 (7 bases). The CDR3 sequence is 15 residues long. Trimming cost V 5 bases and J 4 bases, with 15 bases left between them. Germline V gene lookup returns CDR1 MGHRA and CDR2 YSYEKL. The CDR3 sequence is CASSGLRGGKNIQYF. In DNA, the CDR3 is TGCGCCAGCAGCGGCCTAAGGGGGGGGAAAAACATTCAGTACTTC.

Written as DNA, the CDR3 is TGTGCCAGCAGCTTCGGATTGACAGAAACCGGGGAGCTGTTTTTT. It specifies CASSFGLTETGELFF. V usage is TRBV7-2 and J usage is TRBJ2-2, with D tentatively TRBD1 (5 bases). The CDR3 is 15 amino acids. Germline CDR1 and CDR2: SGHTA and FQGNSA. Trimming shortened V by 3 bases and J by 5 bases, and 13 bases separated the two germline ends. The variable domain in full, with the rest retrieved from reference TRBV7-2 and TRBJ2-2, is GAGVSQSPSNKVTEKGKDVELRCDPISGHTALYWYRQSLGQGLEFLIYFQGNSAPDKSGLPSDRFSAERTGGSVSTLTIQRTQQEDSAVYLCASSFGLTETGELFFGEGSRLTVL.

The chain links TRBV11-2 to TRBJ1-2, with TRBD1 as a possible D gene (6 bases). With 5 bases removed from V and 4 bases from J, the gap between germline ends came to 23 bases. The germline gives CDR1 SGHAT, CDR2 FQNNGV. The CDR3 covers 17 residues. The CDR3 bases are TGTGCCAGCAGCCCGAGGGGGGGGCAGGGACTTTCCTATGGCTACACCTTC. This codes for CASSPRGGQGLSYGYTF.

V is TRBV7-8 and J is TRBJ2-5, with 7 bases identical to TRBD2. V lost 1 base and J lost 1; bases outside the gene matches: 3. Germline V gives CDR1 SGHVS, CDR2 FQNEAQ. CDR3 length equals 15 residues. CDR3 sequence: CASSLVLAGQETQYF. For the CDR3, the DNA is TGTGCCAGCAGCTTAGTTTTAGCGGGCCAAGAGACCCAGTACTTC.

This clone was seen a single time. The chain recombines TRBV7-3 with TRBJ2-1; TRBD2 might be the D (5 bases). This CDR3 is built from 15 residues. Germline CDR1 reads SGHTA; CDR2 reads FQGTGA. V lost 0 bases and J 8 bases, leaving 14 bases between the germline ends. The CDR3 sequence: CASSLTRAYADEQFF. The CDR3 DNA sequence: TGTGCCAGCAGCTTAACGAGGGCCTACGCCGATGAGCAGTTCTTC.

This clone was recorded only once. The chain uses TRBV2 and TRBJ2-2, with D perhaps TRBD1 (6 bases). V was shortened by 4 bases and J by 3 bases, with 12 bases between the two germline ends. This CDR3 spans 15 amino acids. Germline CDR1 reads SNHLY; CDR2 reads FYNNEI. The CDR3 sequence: CASSGGQGDTGELFF. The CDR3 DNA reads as TGTGCCAGCAGTGGGGGGCAGGGAGACACCGGGGAGCTGTTTTTT.

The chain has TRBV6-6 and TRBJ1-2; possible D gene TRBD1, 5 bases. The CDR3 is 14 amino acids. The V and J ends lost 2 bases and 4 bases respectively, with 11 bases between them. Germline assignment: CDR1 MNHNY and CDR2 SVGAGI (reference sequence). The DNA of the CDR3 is TGTGCCAGCAGTTACGGCAGGGCATTCTATGGCTACACCTTC. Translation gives CASSYGRAFYGYTF.

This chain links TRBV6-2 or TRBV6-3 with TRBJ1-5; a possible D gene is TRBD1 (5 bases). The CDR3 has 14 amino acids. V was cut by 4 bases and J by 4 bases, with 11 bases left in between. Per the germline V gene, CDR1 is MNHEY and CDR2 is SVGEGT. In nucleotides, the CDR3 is TGTGCCAGCAGTTCCTCCGGGGGTAATCAGCCCCAGCATTTT. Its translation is CASSSSGGNQPQHF.

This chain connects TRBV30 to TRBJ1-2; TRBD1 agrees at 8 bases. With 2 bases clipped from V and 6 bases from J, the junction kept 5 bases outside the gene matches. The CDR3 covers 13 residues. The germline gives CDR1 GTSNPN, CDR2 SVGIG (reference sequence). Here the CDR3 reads CAWSMQGANGYTF. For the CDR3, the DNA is TGTGCCTGGAGTATGCAGGGGGCGAATGGCTACACCTTC.

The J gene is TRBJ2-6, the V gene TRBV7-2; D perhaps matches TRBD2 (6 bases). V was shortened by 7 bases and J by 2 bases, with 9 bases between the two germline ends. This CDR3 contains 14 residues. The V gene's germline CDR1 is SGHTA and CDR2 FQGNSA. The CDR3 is CASNGGTGANVLTF. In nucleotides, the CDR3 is TGTGCCAGCAATGGGGGGACTGGGGCCAACGTCCTGACTTTC.

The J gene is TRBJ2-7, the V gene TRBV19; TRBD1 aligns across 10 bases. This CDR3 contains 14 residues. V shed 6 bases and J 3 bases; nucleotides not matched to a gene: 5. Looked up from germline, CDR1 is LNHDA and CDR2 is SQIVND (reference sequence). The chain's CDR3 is CASRMTGGDYEQYF. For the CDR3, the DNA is TGTGCCAGTAGGATGACAGGGGGCGACTACGAGCAGTACTTC.

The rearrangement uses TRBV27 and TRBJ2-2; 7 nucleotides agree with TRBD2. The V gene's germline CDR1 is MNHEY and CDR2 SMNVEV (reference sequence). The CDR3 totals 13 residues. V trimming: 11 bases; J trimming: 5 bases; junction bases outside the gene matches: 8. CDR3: CASGEGPTGELFF. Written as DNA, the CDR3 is TGTGCCTCCGGGGAGGGACCGACCGGGGAGCTGTTTTTT.

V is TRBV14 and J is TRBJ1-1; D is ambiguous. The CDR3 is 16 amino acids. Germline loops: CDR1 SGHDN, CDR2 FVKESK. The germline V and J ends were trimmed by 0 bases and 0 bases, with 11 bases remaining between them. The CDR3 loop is CASSQDYGNLNTEAFF. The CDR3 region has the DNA TGTGCCAGCAGCCAAGATTACGGGAATTTGAACACTGAAGCTTTCTTT. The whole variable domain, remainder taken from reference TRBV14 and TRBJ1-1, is EAGVTQFPSHSVIEKGQTVTLRCDPISGHDNLYWYRRVMGKEIKFLLHFVKESKQDESGMPNNRFLAERTGGTYSTLKVQPAELEDSGVYFCASSQDYGNLNTEAFFGQGTRLTVV.

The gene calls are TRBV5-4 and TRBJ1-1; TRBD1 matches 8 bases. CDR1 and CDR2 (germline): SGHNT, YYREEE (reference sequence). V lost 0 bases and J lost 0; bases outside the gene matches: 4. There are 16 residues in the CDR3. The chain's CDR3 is CASSLGAGGMNTEAFF. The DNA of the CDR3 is TGTGCCAGCAGCTTGGGGGCAGGGGGCATGAACACTGAAGCTTTCTTT.

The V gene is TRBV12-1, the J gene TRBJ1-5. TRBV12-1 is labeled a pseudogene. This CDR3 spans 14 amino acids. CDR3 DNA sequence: TGTGCCAGCACCCATTGCAGGGAGGATCAGCCCCAGCATTTT. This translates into CASTHCREDQPQHF.

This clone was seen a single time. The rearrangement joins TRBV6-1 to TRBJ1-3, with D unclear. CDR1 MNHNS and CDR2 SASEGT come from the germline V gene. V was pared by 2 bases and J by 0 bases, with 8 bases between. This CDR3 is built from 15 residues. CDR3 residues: CASSEFPSSGNTIYF. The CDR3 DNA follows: TGTGCCAGCAGTGAATTCCCGAGCTCTGGAAACACCATATATTTT.

This chain's CDR3 is CASSLATGGNTEAFF. CDR3 nucleotide sequence: TGCGCCAGCAGCTTGGCGACAGGGGGCAACACTGAAGCTTTCTTT. The chain couples TRBV5-1 to TRBJ1-1; 10 bases are a match to TRBD1. There are 15 residues in the CDR3. Losses at the gene ends were 0 bases for V and 2 bases for J; bases not matched to a gene: 1. Per the germline V gene, CDR1 is SGHRS and CDR2 is YFSETQ.

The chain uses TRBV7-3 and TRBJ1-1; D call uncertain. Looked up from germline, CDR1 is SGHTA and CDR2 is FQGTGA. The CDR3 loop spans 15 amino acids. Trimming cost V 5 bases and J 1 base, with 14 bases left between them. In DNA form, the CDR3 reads TGTGCCAGCAGCCCCCGTTCGGGTCAGAACACTGAAGCTTTCTTT. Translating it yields CASSPRSGQNTEAFF.

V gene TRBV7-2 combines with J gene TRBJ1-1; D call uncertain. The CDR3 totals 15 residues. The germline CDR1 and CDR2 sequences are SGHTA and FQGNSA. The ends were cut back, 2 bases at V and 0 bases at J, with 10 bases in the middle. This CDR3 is CASSLSGVVNTEAFF. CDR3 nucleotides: TGTGCCAGCAGCTTAAGCGGCGTGGTGAACACTGAAGCTTTCTTT.

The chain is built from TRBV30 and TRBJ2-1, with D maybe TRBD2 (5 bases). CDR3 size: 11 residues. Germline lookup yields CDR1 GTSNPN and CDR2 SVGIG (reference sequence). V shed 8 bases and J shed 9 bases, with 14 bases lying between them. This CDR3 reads CARARGPEQFF. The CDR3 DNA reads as TGTGCCCGGGCCCGCGGGCCTGAGCAGTTCTTC. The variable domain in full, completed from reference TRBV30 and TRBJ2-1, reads SQTIHQWPATLVQPVGSPLSLECTVEGTSNPNLYWYRQAAGRGLQLLFYSVGIGQISSEVPQNLSASRPQDRQFILSSKKLLLSDSGFYLCARARGPEQFFGPGTRLTVL.

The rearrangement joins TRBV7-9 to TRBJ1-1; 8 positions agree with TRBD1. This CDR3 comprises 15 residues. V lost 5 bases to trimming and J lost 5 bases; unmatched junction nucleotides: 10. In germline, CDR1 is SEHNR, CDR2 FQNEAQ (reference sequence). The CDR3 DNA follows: TGTGCCAGCAGCCCGCTGACAGGGGTTTTGACTGAAGCTTTCTTT. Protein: CASSPLTGVLTEAFF.

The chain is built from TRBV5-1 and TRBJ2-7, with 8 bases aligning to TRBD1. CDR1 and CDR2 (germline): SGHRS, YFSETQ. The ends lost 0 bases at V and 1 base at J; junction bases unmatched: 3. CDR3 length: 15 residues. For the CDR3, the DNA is TGCGCCAGCAGCTTGGCCGGGACAGGTTCCTACGAGCAGTACTTC. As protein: CASSLAGTGSYEQYF.

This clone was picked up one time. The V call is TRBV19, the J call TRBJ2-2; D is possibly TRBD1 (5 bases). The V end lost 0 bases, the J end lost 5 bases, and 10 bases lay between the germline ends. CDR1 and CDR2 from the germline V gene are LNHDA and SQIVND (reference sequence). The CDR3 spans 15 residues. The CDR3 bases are TGTGCCAGTAGTATAGACGGCAGGGCGACCGGGGAGCTGTTTTTT. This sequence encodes CASSIDGRATGELFF.

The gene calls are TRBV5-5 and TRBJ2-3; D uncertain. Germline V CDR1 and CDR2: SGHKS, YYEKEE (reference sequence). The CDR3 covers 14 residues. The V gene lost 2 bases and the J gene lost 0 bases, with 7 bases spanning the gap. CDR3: CASSFSGSTDTQYF. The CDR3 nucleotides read TGTGCCAGCAGCTTCTCCGGGAGCACAGATACGCAGTATTTT.

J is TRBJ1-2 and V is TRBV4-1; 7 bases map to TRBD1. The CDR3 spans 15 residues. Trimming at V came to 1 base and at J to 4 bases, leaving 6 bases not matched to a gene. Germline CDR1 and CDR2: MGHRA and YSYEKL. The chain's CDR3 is CASSQAFGQVYGYTF. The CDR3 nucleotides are TGCGCCAGCAGCCAAGCGTTCGGACAGGTCTATGGCTACACCTTC.

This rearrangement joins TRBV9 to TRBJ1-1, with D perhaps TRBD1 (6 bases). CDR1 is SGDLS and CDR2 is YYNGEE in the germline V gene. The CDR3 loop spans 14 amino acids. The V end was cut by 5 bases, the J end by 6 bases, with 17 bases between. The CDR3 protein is CASSFHQGQAEAFF. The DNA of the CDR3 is TGTGCCAGCAGTTTCCACCAGGGGCAGGCTGAAGCTTTCTTT. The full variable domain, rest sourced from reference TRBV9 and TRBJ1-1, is DSGVTQTPKHLITATGQRVTLRCSPRSGDLSVYWYQQSLDQGLQFLIQYYNGEERAKGNILERFSAQQFPDLHSELNLSSLELGDSALYFCASSFHQGQAEAFFGQGTRLTVV.